This T cell receptor beta chain comes out of a study of regulatory T cells in long-lasting Graves disease. As for the study in general: Duration of antithyroid drug therapy among newly diagnosed Graves' patients was under 3 months.

The time point here: newly diagnosed GD, antithyroid drugs for less than 3 months. With RNA extracted from PBMCs as input, the TCR library was made. Combining iRepertoire HTBI primers with Arm-PCR of CDR3 regions, the authors built TCR beta libraries. MiXCR, run by TCRdb on the multiplex PCR reads, gives a single entry per CDR3 protein. Of roughly 420,000 distinct CDR3 sequences in the sample, around 17% are singletons; the top ten hold 20% to 25%. Germline-derived CDR1 and CDR2 are SGHNT and YENEEA. CDR3 length: 16 amino acids. Trimming took off 5 bases at V and 10 bases at J, with 26 bases between the two ends. The sample also formed part of further work on T cells in Graves' hyperthyroidism and ophthalmopathy. From that report: No ophthalmopathy progression within 18 months constituted stable Graves' hyperthyroidism. Each diagnosis was grounded in clinical symptoms, serum thyroxine and TRAb, thyroid ultrasound, and orbital computed tomography.

The clonotype was recovered from a woman under 30 with Graves disease. Sample: peripheral blood mononuclear cells (PBMCs), taken at new diagnosis, from a patient treated with antithyroid drugs. The V gene is TRBV11-3, the J gene TRBJ1-2, with D hard to call. CDR3 region: CASSGGPGSAVIDYTF. CDR3 nucleotides: TGTGCCAGCAGCGGTGGACCTGGCAGCGCTGTGATTGACTACACCTTC.